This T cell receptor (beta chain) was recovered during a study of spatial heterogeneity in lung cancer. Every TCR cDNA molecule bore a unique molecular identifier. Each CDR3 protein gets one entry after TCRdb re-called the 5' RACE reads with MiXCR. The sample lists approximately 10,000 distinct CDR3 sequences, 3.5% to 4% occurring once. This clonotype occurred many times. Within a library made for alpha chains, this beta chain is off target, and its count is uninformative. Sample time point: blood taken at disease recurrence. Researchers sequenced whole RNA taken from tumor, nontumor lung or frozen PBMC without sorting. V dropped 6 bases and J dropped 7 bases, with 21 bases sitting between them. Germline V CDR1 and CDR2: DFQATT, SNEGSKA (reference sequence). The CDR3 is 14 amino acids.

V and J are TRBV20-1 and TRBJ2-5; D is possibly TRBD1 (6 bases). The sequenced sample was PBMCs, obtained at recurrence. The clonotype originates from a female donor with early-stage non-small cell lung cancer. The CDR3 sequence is CSATSGQGPGTQYF. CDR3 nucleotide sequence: TGCAGTGCCACGTCGGGGCAGGGGCCGGGGACCCAGTACTTC.